This T cell receptor beta chain was sequenced in a study of blood T cells in healthy people across ages. Study-level background: There was about one barcoded beta molecule captured by template switching per two T cells.

The draw of peripheral blood yielded about 9.4 milliliters from each donor. Total RNA was isolated from each sample in quantities of at least 6 micrograms. The ends lost 5 bases at V and 7 bases at J; junction bases unmatched: 10. The CDR3 length is 15 residues. The germline CDR1 and CDR2 sequences are SGHNT and YENEEA. The use of a sample-barcoded 5' primer and a J-beta primer mix characterized a second PCR of 7 to 11 cycles. At least 2.5 million CDR3-containing paired-end reads were obtained per sample. From the 5' RACE reads, TCRdb called clonotypes with MiXCR, one entry per CDR3 protein. The sample consists of 1,100,000 or so distinct CDR3 sequences, under 45% of them appearing once.

Sequencing was done on a sample of blood. The receptor's source is a woman aged 55-75 years in good health. The chain joins TRBV11-3 to TRBJ2-7, with 11 bases aligning to TRBD2. In nucleotides, the CDR3 is TGTGCCAGCAGCGAATCTAGCGGGAGGTCCGGGGAGCAGTACTTC. Translating it yields CASSESSGRSGEQYF.